Below are 14 T cell receptor beta chains sequenced from a single sample in a study of cytomegalovirus exposure and HLA in healthy donors. A multiplex PCR was run with 60 Vbeta primers and 13 Jbeta primers. Some clones are missing from TCRdb's copy, which holds only in-frame ones; the method was immunoSEQ multiplex PCR. The repertoire consists of approximately 170,000 clones, with about three quarters occurring once and the leading ten covering about 2.9%. The sample taken for sequencing was PBMCs. The receptor set was obtained from a female donor in good health and CMV-seronegative.

J is TRBJ2-3 and V is TRBV5-1; the D is unclear. The CDR3 runs to 11 residues. CDR1 and CDR2 (germline): SGHRS, YFSETQ. With 2 bases removed from V and 5 bases from J, the gap between germline ends came to 3 bases. The CDR3, as DNA: TGCGCCAGCAGCTTACTAGATACGCAGTATTTT. Translation gives CASSLLDTQYF.

This CDR3 reads CASSTDRGVNYEQYF. CDR3 in DNA: TGTGCCAGCAGCACCGACAGGGGTGTGAATTACGAGCAGTACTTC. The chain links TRBV6-5 to TRBJ2-7, with 8 nucleotides matching TRBD1. The germline CDR1 and CDR2 sequences are MNHEY and SVGAGI. J gave up 4 bases and V 6 bases, and 11 bases lay outside the gene matches. CDR3 length: 15 amino acids.

This rearrangement joins TRBV5-1 to TRBJ1-3; no clear D. The CDR3 spans 19 residues. Trimming stripped 4 bases from V and 0 bases from J, with 23 bases between. CDR1 and CDR2 from the germline V gene are SGHRS and YFSETQ. CDR3 in DNA: TGCGCCAGCAGCCTACTGCCTCCCGGGGTCGGCTTCTCTGGAAACACCATATATTTT. This sequence encodes CASSLLPPGVGFSGNTIYF.

The CDR3 DNA sequence: TGTGCCAGCAGTGAACCGACCCGGAGCTCCTATAATTCACCCCTCCACTTT. It yields the protein CASSEPTRSSYNSPLHF. This chain uses TRBV6-1 with TRBJ1-6; no clear D. Trimming removed 2 bases from V and 0 bases from J, with 11 bases in between. Germline V gives CDR1 MNHNS, CDR2 SASEGT. CDR3 length equals 17 residues.

The chain's CDR3 is CASSNRPGLAIYNEQFF. CDR3 sequence (DNA): TGTGCCAGTAGTAACCGCCCGGGACTAGCGATCTACAATGAGCAGTTCTTC. The chain joins TRBV19 to TRBJ2-1, with 10 bases lining up with TRBD2. Per the germline V gene, CDR1 is LNHDA and CDR2 is SQIVND (reference sequence). This CDR3 contains 17 residues. V shed 4 bases and J 3 bases; nucleotides not matched to a gene: 9.

V is TRBV19 and J is TRBJ1-1; perhaps TRBD1 as D (5 bases). The V end was cut by 5 bases, the J end by 0 bases, with 16 bases between. The CDR3 is 16 residues long. Per the germline V gene, CDR1 is LNHDA and CDR2 is SQIVND (reference sequence). The CDR3 nucleotides read TGTGCCAGTAGTGCTAGCGGGGGTCGTTTGAACACTGAAGCTTTCTTT. It yields the protein CASSASGGRLNTEAFF.

This chain uses TRBV18 with TRBJ2-7; tentative D call: TRBD1 (6 bases). The germline gives CDR1 KGHSH, CDR2 LQKENI. CDR3 length: 15 residues. The V end lost 3 bases, the J end lost 5 bases, and 17 bases lay between the germline ends. The CDR3: CASSPVGHRADEQYF. The CDR3 DNA reads TGTGCCAGCTCACCGGTCGGTCACAGGGCCGACGAGCAGTACTTC.

CDR3: CSVRWGQKSPLHF. The CDR3, as DNA: TGCAGCGTAAGGTGGGGACAGAAATCACCCCTCCACTTT. This chain links TRBV29-1 with TRBJ1-6, with 7 bases lining up with TRBD1. CDR1 is SQVTM, CDR2 ANQGSEA, per germline. The CDR3 runs to 13 residues. With 6 bases clipped from V and 10 bases from J, the junction kept 9 bases outside the gene matches.

With regard to this clone: Other DNA sequences in this sample translate to the same CDR3. This chain connects TRBV2 to TRBJ1-1; D gene unclear. V was clipped by 3 bases and J by 5 bases, with 16 bases between them. The CDR3 totals 15 residues. CDR1 is SNHLY, CDR2 FYNNEI, per germline. This CDR3 reads CASSDASPRETEAFF. CDR3 sequence (DNA): TGTGCCAGCAGTGATGCAAGCCCCCGGGAAACTGAAGCTTTCTTT.

The V call is TRBV4-3, the J call TRBJ2-5; D is possibly TRBD1 (5 bases). This CDR3 spans 16 amino acids. V shed 0 bases and J shed 4 bases, with 15 bases lying between them. Looked up from germline, CDR1 is LGHNA and CDR2 is YSLEER. In DNA form, the CDR3 reads TGCGCCAGCAGCCAAGATATACCAGGGATCGGAGAGACCCAGTACTTC. Its translation: CASSQDIPGIGETQYF.

The chain recombines TRBV6-5 with TRBJ1-5; D gene ambiguous. CDR3 length: 16 amino acids. Germline loops: CDR1 MNHEY, CDR2 SVGAGI. V lost 4 bases and J 0 bases, leaving 13 bases between the germline ends. CDR3: CASSSLGVYSNQPQHF. As DNA, the CDR3 is TGTGCCAGCAGTTCCCTCGGGGTCTATAGCAATCAGCCCCAGCATTTT.

This chain connects TRBV18 to TRBJ2-7; 7 positions agree with TRBD2. In germline, CDR1 is KGHSH, CDR2 LQKENI. The CDR3 runs to 11 residues. V was pared by 3 bases and J by 7 bases, with 0 bases of the junction left unmatched. DNA of the CDR3: TGTGCCAGCTCACCCGGGAGGGAGCAGTACTTC. Its translation is CASSPGREQYF.

The chain recombines TRBV28 with TRBJ1-5, with D possibly being TRBD1 (5 bases). Germline loops: CDR1 MDHEN, CDR2 SYDVKM. Trimming pared 3 bases from V and 6 bases from J, leaving 12 bases between. The CDR3 consists of 14 residues. In DNA, the CDR3 is TGTGCCAGCAGTTTGTCGAAAGGGGCTCAGCCCCAGCATTTT. Translating gives CASSLSKGAQPQHF.

This clone has a handful of counts. V gene TRBV5-5 combines with J gene TRBJ2-7, with 9 positions matching TRBD1. The V gene's germline CDR1 is SGHKS and CDR2 YYEKEE (reference sequence). This CDR3 has 15 amino acids. V gave up 4 bases and J gave up 3 bases; unmatched junction bases: 8. CDR3 loop: CASSASGTGIYEQYF. The CDR3 DNA follows: TGTGCCAGCAGCGCGTCCGGGACAGGGATCTACGAGCAGTACTTC.